A selection of T cell receptor beta chains follows, all from one sample in a study of identical twins. Each CDR3 protein is one row after TCRdb ran MiXCR on the 5' RACE reads. The sample lists under 350,000 distinct CDR3 sequences, over 8.5% seen once, with 6% to 8.5% in the top ten. The data also belong to a second study, concerning yellow fever vaccine responses in identical twins.

Material for sequencing was CD8+ T cells sorted from blood. These receptors came from a woman aged 18 to 35 in good health. Both conserved end residues are part of each CDR3. Each record gives: clone size, D gene, V gene, J gene, CDR3 protein, CDR3 DNA. A D gene is named only where the DNA matches it firmly. For some rows the clone size is stated as once, few or many, or as a class when expanded; others skip it.

clone size: .
D gene: .
V gene: TRBV29-1
J gene: TRBJ1-2
CDR3 protein: CSVRDTSYGYTF
CDR3 DNA: TGCAGCGTCCGAGACACATCCTATGGCTACACCTTC

clone size: few
D gene: .
V gene: TRBV2
J gene: TRBJ2-1
CDR3 protein: CASSKFSGDEQFF
CDR3 DNA: TGTGCCAGCAGTAAATTTAGCGGCGATGAGCAGTTCTTC

clone size: few
D gene: TRBD2
V gene: TRBV15
J gene: TRBJ2-1
CDR3 protein: CATSRDRHPGGAQFF
CDR3 DNA: TGTGCCACCAGCAGAGATCGCCACCCGGGGGGGGCGCAGTTCTTC

clone size: few
D gene: TRBD2
V gene: TRBV19
J gene: TRBJ2-1
CDR3 protein: CASSIQLAGTTYNEQFF
CDR3 DNA: TGTGCCAGTAGTATCCAACTAGCGGGGACAACCTACAATGAGCAGTTCTTC

clone size: many
D gene: TRBD2
V gene: TRBV4-1
J gene: TRBJ2-2
CDR3 protein: CASSQDRNSGLAGGTGELFF
CDR3 DNA: TGCGCCAGCAGCCAAGACCGAAACTCAGGACTAGCGGGAGGAACCGGGGAGCTGTTTTTT

clone size: few
D gene: TRBD1
V gene: TRBV7-2
J gene: TRBJ2-7
CDR3 protein: CASSSTGVGSYEQYF
CDR3 DNA: TGTGCCAGCAGCTCCACAGGGGTGGGATCCTACGAGCAGTACTTC

clone size: many
D gene: .
V gene: TRBV12-3/TRBV12-4
J gene: TRBJ1-1
CDR3 protein: CASSSSGQMNTEAFF
CDR3 DNA: .

clone size: .
D gene: TRBD2
V gene: TRBV13
J gene: TRBJ2-3
CDR3 protein: CASSFGTSGFTDRQYF
CDR3 DNA: TGTGCCAGCAGCTTTGGGACTAGCGGTTTTACGGATAGGCAGTATTTT

clone size: many
D gene: .
V gene: TRBV7-9
J gene: TRBJ2-1
CDR3 protein: CASRGRDPLYSYNEQFF
CDR3 DNA: TGTGCCAGCAGGGGCCGGGACCCCCTATACTCCTACAATGAGCAGTTCTTC

clone size: .
D gene: .
V gene: TRBV20-1
J gene: TRBJ1-2
CDR3 protein: CSATRTDYYGYTF
CDR3 DNA: TGCAGTGCTACCAGGACAGACTACTATGGCTACACCTTC

clone size: many
D gene: TRBD2
V gene: TRBV28
J gene: TRBJ2-3
CDR3 protein: CAGGGADTQYF
CDR3 DNA: TGTGCAGGTGGGGGGGCAGATACGCAGTATTTT

clone size: many
D gene: .
V gene: TRBV4-3
J gene: TRBJ2-1
CDR3 protein: CASSQDRAPYNEQFF
CDR3 DNA: TGCGCCAGCAGCCAAGACAGGGCCCCCTACAATGAGCAGTTCTTC

clone size: .
D gene: .
V gene: TRBV10-3
J gene: TRBJ2-5
CDR3 protein: CAISTGQLQETQYF
CDR3 DNA: TGTGCCATCAGTACCGGACAGCTCCAAGAGACCCAGTACTTC

clone size: .
D gene: TRBD2
V gene: TRBV3-1
J gene: TRBJ2-1
CDR3 protein: CASSQEEGLATYSDEQFF
CDR3 DNA: TGTGCCAGCAGCCAAGAGGAGGGACTAGCCACCTACTCGGATGAGCAGTTCTTC

clone size: many
D gene: .
V gene: TRBV7-9
J gene: TRBJ1-5
CDR3 protein: CASSLTGTGNQPQHF
CDR3 DNA: TGTGCCAGCAGCCTAACAGGGACCGGCAATCAGCCCCAGCATTTT

clone size: once
D gene: .
V gene: TRBV11-2
J gene: TRBJ1-5
CDR3 protein: CASSGVRTDPSNQPQHF
CDR3 DNA: TGTGCCAGCAGCGGAGTCCGAACGGACCCAAGCAATCAGCCCCAGCATTTT

clone size: few
D gene: .
V gene: TRBV5-1
J gene: TRBJ1-5
CDR3 protein: CASSSGTSSNQPQHF
CDR3 DNA: TGCGCCAGCAGCTCCGGGACAAGTAGTAATCAGCCCCAGCATTTT

clone size: few
D gene: .
V gene: TRBV3-1
J gene: TRBJ2-1
CDR3 protein: CASSQATEDQDEQFF
CDR3 DNA: TGTGCCAGCAGCCAAGCGACAGAGGACCAGGATGAGCAGTTCTTC

clone size: few
D gene: .
V gene: TRBV3-1
J gene: TRBJ2-7
CDR3 protein: CASSQVLSHYGVSYEQYF
CDR3 DNA: TGTGCCAGCAGCCAAGTTCTCTCTCACTACGGGGTCTCCTACGAGCAGTACTTC

clone size: few
D gene: .
V gene: TRBV15
J gene: TRBJ2-1
CDR3 protein: CATSRTSGLYNEQFF
CDR3 DNA: TGTGCCACCAGCAGAACCAGCGGATTATACAATGAGCAGTTCTTC

clone size: .
D gene: .
V gene: TRBV18
J gene: TRBJ2-3
CDR3 protein: CASSPPAGATDTQYF
CDR3 DNA: TGTGCCAGCTCACCCCCGGCAGGGGCCACAGATACGCAGTATTTT

clone size: many
D gene: TRBD1
V gene: TRBV27
J gene: TRBJ1-5
CDR3 protein: CASSGTANQPQHF
CDR3 DNA: TGTGCCAGCAGTGGGACAGCCAATCAGCCCCAGCATTTT

clone size: many
D gene: .
V gene: TRBV6-1
J gene: TRBJ2-7
CDR3 protein: CASSDFGAFSYEQYF
CDR3 DNA: TGTGCCAGCAGTGATTTCGGGGCTTTCTCCTACGAGCAGTACTTC

clone size: many
D gene: TRBD2
V gene: TRBV7-7
J gene: TRBJ2-2
CDR3 protein: CASSQGLANTGELFF
CDR3 DNA: TGTGCTAGCAGCCAGGGACTAGCGAACACCGGGGAGCTGTTTTTT

clone size: many
D gene: .
V gene: TRBV7-6
J gene: TRBJ1-1
CDR3 protein: CASSPHSGSTEAFF
CDR3 DNA: TGTGCCAGCAGCCCCCACTCAGGGAGCACTGAAGCTTTCTTT

clone size: many
D gene: .
V gene: TRBV29-1
J gene: TRBJ1-3
CDR3 protein: CSVDQGNTIYF
CDR3 DNA: TGCAGCGTTGATCAGGGCAACACCATATATTTT

clone size: .
D gene: TRBD1
V gene: TRBV7-8
J gene: TRBJ1-1
CDR3 protein: CASSVRGLTEAFF
CDR3 DNA: TGTGCCAGCAGCGTTAGGGGGCTCACTGAAGCTTTCTTT

clone size: many
D gene: .
V gene: TRBV6-1
J gene: TRBJ2-7
CDR3 protein: CASSEAGRNPSYEQYF
CDR3 DNA: TGTGCCAGCAGTGAAGCGGGAAGGAACCCTTCCTACGAGCAGTACTTC

clone size: few
D gene: .
V gene: TRBV4-3
J gene: TRBJ2-7
CDR3 protein: CASSQEYTSSYEQYF
CDR3 DNA: TGCGCCAGCAGCCAAGAATACACTTCCTCCTACGAGCAGTACTTC

clone size: .
D gene: .
V gene: TRBV20-1
J gene: TRBJ2-7
CDR3 protein: CSAIWGDYEQYF
CDR3 DNA: TGCAGTGCTATTTGGGGGGACTACGAGCAGTACTTC

clone size: few
D gene: TRBD1
V gene: TRBV10-3
J gene: TRBJ2-3
CDR3 protein: CAISEPQDRASTDTQYF
CDR3 DNA: TGTGCCATCAGTGAGCCCCAGGACAGGGCCAGCACAGATACGCAGTATTTT

clone size: few
D gene: .
V gene: TRBV29-1
J gene: TRBJ2-7
CDR3 protein: CSAGGQGSPAYEQYF
CDR3 DNA: TGCAGCGCCGGTGGGCAAGGCAGCCCCGCCTACGAGCAGTACTTC

clone size: few
D gene: .
V gene: TRBV20-1
J gene: TRBJ1-6
CDR3 protein: CSATYRVGDNSPLHF
CDR3 DNA: TGCAGTGCAACTTACAGGGTTGGAGATAATTCACCCCTCCACTTT

clone size: many
D gene: TRBD2
V gene: TRBV6-4
J gene: TRBJ2-1
CDR3 protein: CASSDSPGGSYNEQFF
CDR3 DNA: TGTGCCAGCAGTGACTCGCCGGGGGGCTCCTACAATGAGCAGTTCTTC

clone size: few
D gene: TRBD1
V gene: TRBV6-2/TRBV6-3
J gene: TRBJ2-7
CDR3 protein: CASSRPGGSYEQYF
CDR3 DNA: TGTGCCAGCAGTCGCCCAGGGGGCTCCTACGAGCAGTACTTC

clone size: few
D gene: TRBD1
V gene: TRBV27
J gene: TRBJ2-7
CDR3 protein: CASSFDRGYEQYF
CDR3 DNA: TGTGCCAGCAGTTTCGACAGGGGCTACGAGCAGTACTTC

clone size: few
D gene: TRBD2
V gene: TRBV20-1
J gene: TRBJ2-1
CDR3 protein: CSARALFPGLAGEIGVNEQFF
CDR3 DNA: TGCAGTGCTAGAGCCCTGTTTCCGGGACTAGCGGGAGAAATAGGAGTCAATGAGCAGTTCTTC

clone size: .
D gene: TRBD2
V gene: TRBV7-9
J gene: TRBJ2-2
CDR3 protein: CASSFLSSGMTGELFF
CDR3 DNA: TGTGCCAGCAGCTTTTTGAGTAGCGGGATGACCGGGGAGCTGTTTTTT

clone size: many
D gene: .
V gene: TRBV9
J gene: TRBJ1-5
CDR3 protein: CASSKREGPGGNQPQHF
CDR3 DNA: TGTGCCAGCAGTAAGAGGGAGGGGCCAGGGGGCAATCAGCCCCAGCATTTT

clone size: few
D gene: TRBD2
V gene: TRBV20-1
J gene: TRBJ2-7
CDR3 protein: CSARDLLGLASYEQYF
CDR3 DNA: TGCAGTGCTAGAGATCTCCTAGGACTAGCGTCCTACGAGCAGTACTTC

clone size: .
D gene: TRBD2
V gene: TRBV13
J gene: TRBJ2-7
CDR3 protein: CASSLRVSGPTSYEQYF
CDR3 DNA: TGTGCCAGCAGCTTGCGGGTTAGCGGGCCTACATCCTACGAGCAGTACTTC

clone size: many
D gene: .
V gene: TRBV7-8
J gene: TRBJ2-1
CDR3 protein: CASSLEDNEQFF
CDR3 DNA: TGTGCCAGCAGCTTAGAAGACAATGAGCAGTTCTTC

clone size: many
D gene: .
V gene: TRBV4-1
J gene: TRBJ2-1
CDR3 protein: CASSQVIGGGQNNEQFF
CDR3 DNA: TGCGCCAGCAGCCAAGTAATAGGCGGGGGCCAGAACAATGAGCAGTTCTTC